Given below is one T cell receptor (beta chain) in context. Antigen: not known. This CDR3 contains 17 residues. The germline CDR1 and CDR2 sequences are SGHTA and FQGNSA. The V end was cut by 5 bases, the J end by 1 base, with 18 bases between. Sequenced by immunoSEQ multiplex PCR; TCRdb stores in-frame clones only, minus some. The data contain approximately 60,000 clones, roughly four fifths of them seen just once; the ten biggest clones take up 3.8%. These data come from a study of a mutant IDH1 vaccine in newly diagnosed glioma. The wider study: With temozolomide cycles, or 4-6 weeks after radiotherapy alone, vaccination was started. Findings and limits, study-wide: Changes in the top peripheral T cell clonotypes seemingly had no bearing on pseudoprogression.

As for time point: week 47, end of study. Mutant IDH1 20-mer peptide, at 300 ug, made up each vaccine dose, with topical imiquimod. There were new WHO grade 3 or 4 astrocytomas in the donors, and these were IDH1-mutant and ATRX-lost. The source is a man aged 30-40 years with glioma. The chain combines TRBV7-2 with TRBJ2-4, with a weak D call TRBD1 (6 bases). This sample comprised PBMCs, obtained from a glioma patient whose treatment included an IDH1 peptide vaccine. Written as DNA, the CDR3 is TGTGCCAGCAGCCCGGACGGGACATTTCGGGCCAAAAACATTCAGTACTTC. This codes for CASSPDGTFRAKNIQYF.